This entry lists 21 T cell receptor beta chains sequenced from one sample in a study of tumor-infiltrating lymphocytes in primary liver carcinoma (dated by TCRdb to 2016 to 2017). Without any cell sorting, total RNA and DNA were co-extracted from about 21-30 mg of bulk tissue using the AllPrep DNA/RNA mini kit. TCRdb records Illumina HiSeq 2500 as the sequencer. Starting from around 500 ng total RNA, TCRbeta-specific cDNA was produced by reverse transcription with a constant-region primer and ProtoScript II reverse transcriptase. The TCRbeta libraries were prepared through three rounds of nested multiplex PCR following a slightly modified ARM-PCR procedure. Multiplex TRBV1-TRBV30 forward primers and a Cbeta reverse primer were used in the first two PCR rounds, each of which was run for approximately 9 cycles. TCRdb cleaned the public reads at Q25 with fastp, built clones with MiXCR and kept in-frame beta chains. Every distinct CDR3 protein forms one entry, paired with its most common genes and DNA. Recorded for this sample are 90,000 to 100,000 distinct CDR3 sequences; more than 60% of them occurred a single time. Around 9.5% of the sample rests with the top ten.

Sequencing was performed on liver tumor tissue from sampling region 5. The cell subset or site tag for this specimen amounts to: tumor region T5, tumor centre. Every receptor here comes from a woman aged 60-70 years with primary liver carcinoma and hepatitis B virus infection.

As for this clonotype: Lacking the conserved final phenylalanine or tryptophan, this CDR3 likely reflects a read error. V is TRBV18 and J is TRBJ2-2; no definite D call. Germline loops: CDR1 KGHSH, CDR2 LQKENI. This CDR3 spans 15 amino acids. This CDR3 reads CASSPRSANTGELFL. The CDR3 region has the DNA TGTGCCAGCTCACCTCGGTCGGCGAACACTGGGGAGCTGTTTCTT.

A remark on this clonotype: Sequence at one end of the junction differs from germline and may be a read error. The rearrangement links TRBV4-2 to TRBJ2-4; 7 bases align to TRBD1. CDR1 is LGHNA and CDR2 is YNFKEQ in the germline V gene. The CDR3 loop spans 18 amino acids. The CDR3 here is CVSSRSYTTGTAKNIQYF. CDR3 in DNA: TGTGTCAGCAGCCGATCCTACACAACAGGGACAGCCAAAAACATTCAATACTTC.

V is TRBV11-3 and J is TRBJ1-6; 9 bases are a match to TRBD1. Unmatched junction bases numbered 11, after V lost 10 bases and J lost 10 bases. From germline, CDR1 is SGHNT and CDR2 YENEEA. The CDR3 length is 14 residues. CDR3 in amino acids: CATNLDRGVSPLHF. As DNA, the CDR3 is TGTGCCACCAACCTGGACAGGGGCGTATCACCCCTCCACTTT. The variable domain in full, with the rest retrieved from reference TRBV11-3 and TRBJ1-6, is EAGVVQSPRYKIIEKKQPVAFWCNPISGHNTLYWYLQNLGQGPELLIRYENEEAVDDSQLPKDRFSAERLKGVDSTLKIQPAELGDSAVYLCATNLDRGVSPLHFGNGTRLTVT.

On this clonotype itself: At one boundary the junction diverges from the germline segment, which might be a read error. The chain links TRBV6-6 to TRBJ1-5, with TRBD1 matching 7 bases. The germline gives CDR1 MNHNY, CDR2 SVGAGI (reference sequence). The CDR3 covers 18 residues. Here the CDR3 reads CTSSYGGQVRGSNQPQHF. CDR3 nucleotides: TGTACCAGCAGTTACGGCGGACAGGTACGGGGGAGCAATCAGCCCCAGCATTTT.

This clonotype was recorded many times. This chain joins TRBV6-1 and TRBJ2-4; a possible D gene is TRBD1 (6 bases). V gave up 2 bases and J gave up 3 bases, with 11 bases separating them. The CDR3 extends over 15 amino acids. Germline CDR1 is MNHNS and CDR2 is SASEGT. CDR3 loop: CASSESGADKNIQYF. The CDR3 nucleotides are TGTGCCAGCAGTGAATCAGGGGCAGACAAAAACATTCAGTACTTC.

This clonotype has a single count. A much larger clone lies one base from this, so it may be a read error. The chain couples TRBV10-3 to TRBJ2-7; D may be TRBD2 (6 bases). The V gene lost 3 bases and the J gene lost 4 bases, with 25 bases spanning the gap. Germline CDR1 reads ENHRY; CDR2 reads SYGVKD. CDR3 length: 18 amino acids. The CDR3 bases are TGTGCCATCAGTGACAAAGGCCAGGGAGGTTCTAGTCGGTACGAGCAGTACTTC. Encoded protein: CAISDKGQGGSSRYEQYF.

The table lists this clonotype with a few counts. V is TRBV30 and J is TRBJ2-3; 10 positions agree with TRBD2. V lost 5 bases, J lost 3 bases, and 17 bases stayed unmatched. CDR1 is GTSNPN, CDR2 SVGIG, per germline (reference sequence). There are 18 residues in the CDR3. In nucleotides, the CDR3 is TGTGCCTGGGGGAGAGAGCGGGAGGGCTTTGTCAAAACAGATACGCAGTATTTT. Translated, it gives CAWGREREGFVKTDTQYF.

This clonotype was seen many times. The chain is built from TRBV18 and TRBJ2-2, with D tentatively TRBD1 (6 bases). Germline-derived CDR1 and CDR2 are KGHSH and LQKENI. Trimming stripped 5 bases from V and 3 bases from J, with 19 bases between. CDR3 size: 17 residues. DNA of the CDR3: TGTGCCAGCTCATTGTTTATGAACAGGGCGGACACCGGGGAGCTGTTTTTT. Its translation: CASSLFMNRADTGELFF.

In the case of this clonotype: This may be a read error: a much more frequent sequence differs by one nucleotide. The V and J genes are TRBV5-1 and TRBJ2-5, with 11 bases matching TRBD1. J lost 9 bases, V lost 4 bases, and 11 bases had no gene match. CDR1 and CDR2 (germline): SGHRS, YFSETQ. The CDR3 sequence is 15 residues long. The CDR3 here is CASSLGQGGVESQYF. The CDR3 nucleotides are TGCGCCAGCAGCCTGGGACAGGGGGGTGTGGAGTCCCAGTACTTC.

Note on this clonotype: An end of the junction differs from the germline gene, which may be a read error. This sequence joins TRBV11-2 and TRBJ2-2; D could derive from TRBD1 or TRBD2 (6 bases each). The CDR3 loop spans 17 amino acids. Per the germline V gene, CDR1 is SGHAT and CDR2 is FQNNGV. CDR3 DNA sequence: TGTGCCAGCAGCCCGGTAGGCAGGGGACTTGTCGCCGGGGTGCTGTTTTTT. Residues: CASSPVGRGLVAGVLFF.

The CDR3 DNA sequence: TGTGCCAGCAGCGCCAGGACAGCCACAGGTCAGCCCCAGTATTTT. Amino acid sequence: CASSARTATGQPQYF. The chain carries TRBV5-6 and TRBJ1-5; D is perhaps TRBD1 (6 bases). The J call is doubtful: the DNA matches TRBJ2-3 better. CDR3 length: 15 residues. Germline CDR1 and CDR2: SGHDT and YYEEEE.

As to this clonotype: The conserved phenylalanine or tryptophan normally closing the CDR3 is absent here, so this likely arose from a read error. Because the CDR3's place on the DNA is in doubt, the DNA is left out and the CDR3 is given as listed by TCRdb. This rearrangement joins TRBV28 to TRBJ1-2; the table calls TRBD1, which could not be checked here. Ends included, the CDR3 has 14 residues. CDR1 MDHEN and CDR2 SYDVKM come from the germline V gene. CDR3 sequence: CPSRPSPAAGTAVL.

Worth noting for this clonotype: Since a much larger clone is just one base distant, this may be a read error. The chain has TRBV12-3 or TRBV12-4 and TRBJ1-2; D gene uncertain. The CDR3 covers 14 residues. In DNA, the CDR3 is TGTGCCATCAGTTTAAATCCGGTAAACTATGGCTACACCTTC. This translates into CAISLNPVNYGYTF.

This clonotype has only a few counts. The chain joins TRBV28 to TRBJ2-7; D is perhaps TRBD1 (6 bases). The CDR3 consists of 14 residues. V lost 7 bases and J 0 bases, leaving 13 bases between the germline ends. Germline V gene lookup returns CDR1 MDHEN and CDR2 SYDVKM. In DNA, the CDR3 is TGTGCCAGCACAGAGAGGGACACCTCCTACGAGCAGTACTTC. Translating it yields CASTERDTSYEQYF.

As for this clonotype: A read error is likely, as this CDR3 ends without the conserved phenylalanine or tryptophan. The J gene is TRBJ2-6, the V gene TRBV19, with D perhaps being TRBD1 or TRBD2 (5 bases each). The CDR3 spans 17 residues. Trimming took 3 bases from V and 1 from J, leaving 13 bases between them. Germline CDR1 LNHDA, CDR2 SQIVND (reference sequence). CDR3 DNA sequence: TGTGCCAGTAGTATCGGTGGGGGAACTTCTGGGGCCAACGTCCTGACTATC. Encoded protein: CASSIGGGTSGANVLTI.

With regard to this clonotype: Just one base apart from a much larger clone, this may be a read error. The chain couples TRBV7-9 to TRBJ2-1, with D possibly TRBD2 on 6 matching bases. The CDR3 is 17 amino acids. Germline CDR1 is SEHNR and CDR2 is FQNEAQ (reference sequence). In nucleotides, the CDR3 is TGTGTCAGCAGCTTCGAGACGGGGCTCGGGACTCACAATGAGCAGTTCTTC. This translates into CVSSFETGLGTHNEQFF. The variable domain in full, with the rest retrieved from reference TRBV7-9 and TRBJ2-1, is DTGVSQNPRHKITKRGQNVTFRCDPISEHNRLYWYRQTLGQGPEFLTYFQNEAQLEKSRLLSDRFSAERPKGSFSTLEIQRTEQGDSAMYLCVSSFETGLGTHNEQFFGPGTRLTVL.

This clonotype appeared many times. This chain uses TRBV6-2 or TRBV6-3 with TRBJ2-3, with 12 bases identical to TRBD2. Germline CDR1 is MNHEY and CDR2 is SVGEGT. This CDR3 is built from 16 residues. The V gene end was trimmed by 5 bases and the J gene end by 6 bases; junction bases not matched to a gene: 9. This CDR3 is CASSTETSGRFDTQYF. The CDR3 DNA reads as TGTGCCAGCAGTACGGAAACTAGCGGGAGGTTCGATACGCAGTATTTT.

This clonotype was counted at least ten times. The rearrangement joins TRBV6-5 to TRBJ1-2; 10 nucleotides match TRBD1. V gave up 4 bases and J gave up 7 bases; unmatched junction bases: 9. CDR1 is MNHEY, CDR2 SVGAGI, per germline. CDR3 length: 15 amino acids. DNA for the CDR3: TGTGCCAGCAGTTGGACAGGGGGTCAGTCGGGTGGCTACACCTTC. Amino acids: CASSWTGGQSGGYTF.

About this clonotype itself: The junction shows a germline mismatch at one end, possibly a read error. The genes are TRBV29-1 and TRBJ2-2, with D perhaps matching TRBD1 or TRBD2 (5 bases each). This CDR3 has 23 residues. CDR1 and CDR2 (germline): SQVTM, ANQGSEA. In nucleotides, the CDR3 is TGCAGCGTTGTACCCGGAGGCAGGGTAGGACTCACTCCTCAAAACCCGAACAACGGGGAGCCGTTTTTT. It is translated as CSVVPGGRVGLTPQNPNNGEPFF.

With regard to this clonotype: Relative to the germline gene, one junction end is altered; a read error may explain this. The gene calls are TRBV12-3 or TRBV12-4 and TRBJ2-2, with TRBD2 as a possible D gene (5 bases). The CDR3 totals 14 residues. CDR3 nucleotides: TGTGCCAGCAGTCTAGCAGCGAACACCGGGGAGCCGTTTTTT. Residues: CASSLAANTGEPFF.

This clonotype has just a few counts. J is TRBJ2-1 and V is TRBV20-1, with 12 bases fitting TRBD2. Germline CDR1 is DFQATT and CDR2 is SNEGSKA (reference sequence). This CDR3 is 15 amino acids long. Trimming cost V 6 bases and J 3 bases; bases outside gene matches: 6. For the CDR3, the DNA is TGCAGTGCAAGGACTAGCGGGACCTACTACAATGAGCAGTTCTTC. This sequence encodes CSARTSGTYYNEQFF.